This passage covers 14 T cell receptor beta chains from one sample sequenced in a study of Graves' ophthalmopathy and Graves' hyperthyroidism. RNA transcripts were the source from which TCR beta CDR3 regions were amplified. RT-PCR with HTBI primers came first, then second-round multiplex PCR. Using its own MiXCR run on the multiplex PCR reads, TCRdb lists one record per CDR3 protein. The table includes about 340,000 distinct CDR3 sequences, 15% to 20% detected once. Sample: peripheral blood. These receptors all come from an adult man with Graves' ophthalmopathy.

Details on this clonotype: Relative to the germline gene, one junction end is altered; a read error may explain this. The chain carries TRBV6-1 and TRBJ2-7; possibly TRBD1 for D (6 bases). The CDR3 runs 14 residues. Germline lookup yields CDR1 MNHNS and CDR2 SASEGT. Here the CDR3 reads CTSSEENRVNEQYF. The CDR3 DNA follows: TGTACCAGCAGTGAGGAAAACAGGGTGAACGAGCAGTACTTC.

The chain joins TRBV6-1 to TRBJ1-2; D not certain. This CDR3 is 13 amino acids long. V was clipped by 4 bases and J by 3 bases, with 9 bases between them. CDR1 is MNHNS and CDR2 is SASEGT in the germline V gene. The CDR3 coding sequence is TGTGCCAGCAGTGTCAAGAACTACTATGGCTACACCTTC. Encoded protein: CASSVKNYYGYTF.

This clonotype was counted at least ten times. The chain uses TRBV5-5 and TRBJ2-2; D might be TRBD1 (5 bases). The CDR3 runs 16 residues. With 1 base removed from V and 0 bases from J, the gap between germline ends came to 10 bases. Germline V gene data show CDR1 as SGHKS and CDR2 as YYEKEE (reference sequence). The DNA for the CDR3 is TGTGCCAGCAGCTTGAGGGGTCGGACGAACACCGGGGAGCTGTTTTTT. It is translated as CASSLRGRTNTGELFF.

In this sample, this clonotype turned up many times. The genes are TRBV20-1 and TRBJ2-7; D might be TRBD2 (7 bases). V was trimmed by 4 bases and J by 2 bases, leaving 24 bases between them. Germline V CDR1 and CDR2: DFQATT, SNEGSKA (reference sequence). CDR3 length: 17 amino acids. The CDR3 is CSATTGQGGLATYEQYF. In DNA form, the CDR3 reads TGCAGTGCTACAACAGGGCAGGGAGGGTTAGCCACCTACGAGCAGTACTTC.

This clonotype was seen at least ten times. This rearrangement joins TRBV2 to TRBJ1-2; possible D gene TRBD1, 5 bases. The V end lost 3 bases, the J end lost 8 bases, and 13 bases lay between the germline ends. Germline V gives CDR1 SNHLY, CDR2 FYNNEI. The CDR3 is made up of 13 amino acids. CDR3 nucleotide sequence: TGTGCCAGCAGTGAGAGGACATTCTCAGGCTACACCTTC. Protein: CASSERTFSGYTF.

This clonotype came up many times. The V and J genes are TRBV24-1 and TRBJ2-2; D gene unclear. Germline values: CDR1 KGHDR, CDR2 SFDVKD. This CDR3 region has 15 residues. The V end lost 6 bases, the J end lost 2 bases, and 12 bases lay between the germline ends. The CDR3 reads CATSFSVQNTGELFF. In nucleotides, the CDR3 is TGTGCCACCAGTTTCAGCGTACAAAACACCGGGGAGCTGTTTTTT.

Ten or more counts support this clonotype. One end of the junction does not line up with germline, which may come from a read error. This chain connects TRBV11-2 to TRBJ2-5; 7 bases are a match to TRBD2. Germline V gene data show CDR1 as SGHAT and CDR2 as FQNNGV. The CDR3 is made up of 14 amino acids. CDR3 amino acids: CASSVGDYRETQYF. CDR3 DNA sequence: TGTGCCAGCAGCGTGGGGGACTACCGAGAGACCCAATACTTC.

This clonotype was counted ten times or more. The chain uses TRBV7-9 and TRBJ1-2; D is unresolved. V was pared by 4 bases and J by 2 bases, with 11 bases between. Germline V gene data show CDR1 as SEHNR and CDR2 as FQNEAQ (reference sequence). CDR3 size: 14 residues. CDR3 sequence (DNA): TGTGCCAGCAGCTCGGGGTCAGGCAACTATGGCTACACCTTC. Amino acids: CASSSGSGNYGYTF.

At least ten counts were recorded for this clonotype. CDR3 nucleotide sequence: TGCGCCAGCAGCCAAGAGGGTTTCGGCAGCGACTCTGGAAACACCATATATTTT. Amino acid sequence: CASSQEGFGSDSGNTIYF. The rearrangement joins TRBV4-1 to TRBJ1-3; D is ambiguous. The CDR3 extends over 18 amino acids. The V end was cut by 0 bases, the J end by 0 bases, with 15 bases between. Germline CDR1 reads MGHRA; CDR2 reads YSYEKL.

As regards this clonotype: This may be a read error: a much more frequent sequence differs by one nucleotide. The CDR3 DNA reads as TGTGCCATCAAATCCACGTCTAGCGGGGAGACCCCGTACTTC. Protein sequence: CAIKSTSSGETPYF. The gene calls are TRBV10-3 and TRBJ2-5, with TRBD2 matching 9 bases. Looked up from germline, CDR1 is ENHRY and CDR2 is SYGVKD. This CDR3 region has 14 residues.

This chain connects TRBV6-1 to TRBJ2-2; tentatively, D is TRBD1 (5 bases). The CDR3 is 14 residues long. The V end was cut by 7 bases, the J end by 3 bases, with 12 bases between. Germline assignment: CDR1 MNHNS and CDR2 SASEGT. CDR3 residues: CASTSDSYTGELFF. The CDR3 DNA is TGTGCCAGCACCTCCGACAGCTACACCGGGGAGCTGTTTTTT.

There are many counts of this clonotype. Written as DNA, the CDR3 is TGTGCCAGCACCCAGACAGGGCCTCTGAACACTGAAGCTTTCTTT. Its protein is CASTQTGPLNTEAFF. V and J are TRBV6-1 and TRBJ1-1, with 7 bases lining up with TRBD1. The trim removed 7 bases at V and 0 bases at J, leaving 8 bases unmatched. Germline assignment: CDR1 MNHNS and CDR2 SASEGT. This CDR3 contains 15 residues.

This clonotype appeared many times. V usage is TRBV5-1 and J usage is TRBJ2-7; 11 positions agree with TRBD2. The CDR3 has 16 residues. V lost 0 bases, J lost 5 bases, and 7 bases stayed unmatched. The V gene's germline CDR1 is SGHRS and CDR2 YFSETQ. This chain's CDR3 is CASSLGASGRFHEQYF. CDR3 coding DNA: TGCGCCAGCAGCTTGGGGGCTAGCGGGAGGTTCCACGAGCAGTACTTC. The variable domain in full, with the rest retrieved from reference TRBV5-1 and TRBJ2-7, is KAGVTQTPRYLIKTRGQQVTLSCSPISGHRSVSWYQQTPGQGLQFLFEYFSETQRNKGNFPGRFSGRQFSNSRSEMNVSTLELGDSALYLCASSLGASGRFHEQYFGPGTRLTVT.

Ten or more counts support this clonotype. This chain joins TRBV4-1 and TRBJ1-6; 9 nucleotides agree with TRBD1. CDR1 is MGHRA and CDR2 is YSYEKL in the germline V gene. This CDR3 is 14 amino acids long. Unmatched junction bases numbered 2, after V lost 1 base and J lost 10 bases. The CDR3 DNA reads as TGCGCCAGCAGCCAAGGGACAGGGGCATCACCCCTCCACTTT. Translation gives CASSQGTGASPLHF.